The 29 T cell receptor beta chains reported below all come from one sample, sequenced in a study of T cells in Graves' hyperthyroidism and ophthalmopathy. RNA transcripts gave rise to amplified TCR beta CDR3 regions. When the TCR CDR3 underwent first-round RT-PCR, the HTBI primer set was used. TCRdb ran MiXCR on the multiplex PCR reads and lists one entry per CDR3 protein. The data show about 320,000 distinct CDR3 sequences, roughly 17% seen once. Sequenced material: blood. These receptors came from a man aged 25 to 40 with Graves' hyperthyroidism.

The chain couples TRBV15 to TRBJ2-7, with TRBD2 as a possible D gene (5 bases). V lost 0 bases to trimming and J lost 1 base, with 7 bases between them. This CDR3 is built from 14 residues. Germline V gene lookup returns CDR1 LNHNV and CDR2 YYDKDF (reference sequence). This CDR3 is CATSRDGSSYEQYF. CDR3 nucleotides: TGTGCCACCAGCAGAGATGGGAGTTCCTACGAGCAGTACTTC.

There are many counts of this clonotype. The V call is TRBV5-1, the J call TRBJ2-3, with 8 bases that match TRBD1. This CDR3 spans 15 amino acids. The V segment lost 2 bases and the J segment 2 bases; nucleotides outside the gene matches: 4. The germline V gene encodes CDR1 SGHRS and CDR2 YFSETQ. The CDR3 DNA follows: TGCGCCAGCAGCTTCAGGGGGCGACACACAGATACGCAGTATTTT. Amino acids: CASSFRGRHTDTQYF.

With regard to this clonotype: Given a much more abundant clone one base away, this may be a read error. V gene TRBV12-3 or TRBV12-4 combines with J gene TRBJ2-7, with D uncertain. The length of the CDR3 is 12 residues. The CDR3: CASSQHSYGQYF. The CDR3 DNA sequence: TGTGCCAGCAGTCAACACAGCTACGGGCAGTACTTC.

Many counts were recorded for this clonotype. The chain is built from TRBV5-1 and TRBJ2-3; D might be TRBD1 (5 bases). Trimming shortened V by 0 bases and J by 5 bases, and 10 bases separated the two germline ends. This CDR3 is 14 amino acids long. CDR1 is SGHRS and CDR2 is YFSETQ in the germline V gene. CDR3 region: CASSLVGPGDTQYF. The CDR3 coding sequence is TGCGCCAGCAGCTTGGTGGGGCCTGGAGATACGCAGTATTTT.

The CDR3 nucleotides are TGTGCCAGCAGAGCTCCCACCATTGGGGACACTGAAGCTTTCTTT. Amino acids: CASRAPTIGDTEAFF. The chain carries TRBV6-1 and TRBJ1-1; the D is unclear. Looked up from germline, CDR1 is MNHNS and CDR2 is SASEGT. The CDR3 has 15 amino acids. V dropped 6 bases and J dropped 3 bases, with 17 bases sitting between them.

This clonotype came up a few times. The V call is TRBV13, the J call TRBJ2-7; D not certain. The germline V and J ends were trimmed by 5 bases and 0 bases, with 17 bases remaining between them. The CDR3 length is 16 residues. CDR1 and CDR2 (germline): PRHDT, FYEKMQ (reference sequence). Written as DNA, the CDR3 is TGTGCCAGCAGCGGCTACTACCCCTCGGGCTCCTACGAGCAGTACTTC. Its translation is CASSGYYPSGSYEQYF.

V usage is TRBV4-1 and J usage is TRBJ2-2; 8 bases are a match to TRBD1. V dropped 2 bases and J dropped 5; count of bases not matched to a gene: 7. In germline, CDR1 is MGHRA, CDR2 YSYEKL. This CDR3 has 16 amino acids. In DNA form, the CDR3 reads TGCGCCAGCAGCCAACCGTGGGACAGGATGACCGGGGAGCTGTTTTTT. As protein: CASSQPWDRMTGELFF.

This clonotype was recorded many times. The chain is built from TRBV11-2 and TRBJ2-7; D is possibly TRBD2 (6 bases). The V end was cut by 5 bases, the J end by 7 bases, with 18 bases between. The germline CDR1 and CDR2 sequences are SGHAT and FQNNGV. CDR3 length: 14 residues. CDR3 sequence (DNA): TGTGCCAGCAGCCGTTACGGGGGAGAGGGTGAGCAGTACTTC. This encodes CASSRYGGEGEQYF.

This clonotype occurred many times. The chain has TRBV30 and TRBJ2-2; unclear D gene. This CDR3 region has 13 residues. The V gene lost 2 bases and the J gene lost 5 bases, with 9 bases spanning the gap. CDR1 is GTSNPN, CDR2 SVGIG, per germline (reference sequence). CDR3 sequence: CAWSPQATGELFF. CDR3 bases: TGTGCCTGGAGTCCCCAGGCGACCGGGGAGCTGTTTTTT.

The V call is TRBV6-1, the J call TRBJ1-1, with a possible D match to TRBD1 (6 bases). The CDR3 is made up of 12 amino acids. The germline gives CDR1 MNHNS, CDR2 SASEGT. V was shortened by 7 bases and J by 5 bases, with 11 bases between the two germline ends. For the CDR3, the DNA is TGTGCCAGCATTTCAGGGGCGACTGAAGCTTTCTTT. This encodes CASISGATEAFF.

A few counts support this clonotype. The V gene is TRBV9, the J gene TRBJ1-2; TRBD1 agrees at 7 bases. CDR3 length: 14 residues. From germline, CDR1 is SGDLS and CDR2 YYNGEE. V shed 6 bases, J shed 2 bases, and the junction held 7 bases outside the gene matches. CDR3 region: CASTTTTGNYGYTF. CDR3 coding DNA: TGTGCCAGCACCACGACGACAGGGAACTATGGCTACACCTTC. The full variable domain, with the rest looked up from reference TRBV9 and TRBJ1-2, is DSGVTQTPKHLITATGQRVTLRCSPRSGDLSVYWYQQSLDQGLQFLIQYYNGEERAKGNILERFSAQQFPDLHSELNLSSLELGDSALYFCASTTTTGNYGYTFGSGTRLTVV.

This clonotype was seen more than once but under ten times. CDR3 sequence (DNA): TGTGCCAGCAGCCCCGGACAGTTTTCAGCTAACTATGGCTACACCTTC. Its protein is CASSPGQFSANYGYTF. The chain uses TRBV7-9 and TRBJ1-2; a possible D gene is TRBD1 (6 bases). The CDR3 is 16 residues long. Trimming removed 5 bases from V and 0 bases from J, with 16 bases in between. CDR1 SEHNR and CDR2 FQNEAQ come from the germline V gene (reference sequence).

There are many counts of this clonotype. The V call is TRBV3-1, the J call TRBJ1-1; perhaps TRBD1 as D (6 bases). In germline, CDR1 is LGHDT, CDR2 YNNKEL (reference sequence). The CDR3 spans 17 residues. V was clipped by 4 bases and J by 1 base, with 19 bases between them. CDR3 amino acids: CASSPEAGRGQNTEAFF. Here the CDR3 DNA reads TGTGCCAGCAGCCCAGAGGCAGGGCGGGGACAGAACACTGAAGCTTTCTTT.

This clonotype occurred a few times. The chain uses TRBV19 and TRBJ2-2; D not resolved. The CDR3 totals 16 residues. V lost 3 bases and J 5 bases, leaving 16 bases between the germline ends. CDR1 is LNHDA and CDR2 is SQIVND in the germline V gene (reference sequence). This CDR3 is CASSIPTGRQTGELFF. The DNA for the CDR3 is TGTGCCAGTAGTATCCCGACCGGACGCCAGACCGGGGAGCTGTTTTTT.

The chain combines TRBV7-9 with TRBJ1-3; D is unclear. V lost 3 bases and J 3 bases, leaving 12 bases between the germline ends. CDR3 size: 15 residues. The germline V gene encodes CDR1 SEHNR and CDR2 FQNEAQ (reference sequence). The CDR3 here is CASSFVGGGGNTIYF. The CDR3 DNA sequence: TGTGCCAGCAGCTTCGTGGGAGGAGGTGGAAACACCATATATTTT.

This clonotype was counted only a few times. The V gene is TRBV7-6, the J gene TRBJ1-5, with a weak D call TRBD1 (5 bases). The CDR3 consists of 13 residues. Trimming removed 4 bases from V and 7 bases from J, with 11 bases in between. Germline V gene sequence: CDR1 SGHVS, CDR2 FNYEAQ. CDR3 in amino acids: CASSWGGSQPQHF. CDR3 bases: TGTGCCAGCAGCTGGGGGGGTTCCCAGCCCCAGCATTTT.

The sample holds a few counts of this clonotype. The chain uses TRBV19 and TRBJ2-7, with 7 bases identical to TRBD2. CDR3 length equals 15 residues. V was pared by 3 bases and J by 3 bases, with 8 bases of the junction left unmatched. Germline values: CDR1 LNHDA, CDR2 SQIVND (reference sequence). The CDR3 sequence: CASSIGLGGIYEQYF. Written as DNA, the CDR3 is TGTGCCAGTAGTATCGGCTTGGGGGGGATCTACGAGCAGTACTTC.

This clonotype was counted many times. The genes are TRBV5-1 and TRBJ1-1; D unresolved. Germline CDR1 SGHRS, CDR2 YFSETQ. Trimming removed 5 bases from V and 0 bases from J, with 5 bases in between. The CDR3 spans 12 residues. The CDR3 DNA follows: TGCGCCAGCAGGCAGTTGAACACTGAAGCTTTCTTT. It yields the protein CASRQLNTEAFF.

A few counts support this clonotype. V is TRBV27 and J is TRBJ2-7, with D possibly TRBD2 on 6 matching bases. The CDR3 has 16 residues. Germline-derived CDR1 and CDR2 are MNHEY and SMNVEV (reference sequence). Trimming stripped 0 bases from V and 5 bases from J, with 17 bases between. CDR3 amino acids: CASSLSPGGPTHEQYF. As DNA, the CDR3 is TGTGCCAGCAGTTTATCCCCCGGGGGACCTACCCACGAGCAGTACTTC.

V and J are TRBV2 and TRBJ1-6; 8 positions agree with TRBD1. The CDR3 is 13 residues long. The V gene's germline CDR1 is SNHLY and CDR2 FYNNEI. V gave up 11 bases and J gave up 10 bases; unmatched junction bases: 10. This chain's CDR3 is CAAHGDRLSPLHF. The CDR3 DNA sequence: TGTGCCGCACACGGGGACAGGTTATCACCCCTCCACTTT. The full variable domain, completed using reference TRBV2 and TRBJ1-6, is EPEVTQTPSHQVTQMGQEVILRCVPISNHLYFYWYRQILGQKVEFLVSFYNNEISEKSEIFDDQFSVERPDGSNFTLKIRSTKLEDSAMYFCAAHGDRLSPLHFGNGTRLTVT.

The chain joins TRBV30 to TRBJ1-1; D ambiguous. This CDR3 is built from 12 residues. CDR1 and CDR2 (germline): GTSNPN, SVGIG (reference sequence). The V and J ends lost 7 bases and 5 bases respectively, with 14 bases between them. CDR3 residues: CAYARGTTEAFF. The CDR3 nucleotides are TGTGCCTACGCCCGGGGTACTACTGAAGCTTTCTTT.

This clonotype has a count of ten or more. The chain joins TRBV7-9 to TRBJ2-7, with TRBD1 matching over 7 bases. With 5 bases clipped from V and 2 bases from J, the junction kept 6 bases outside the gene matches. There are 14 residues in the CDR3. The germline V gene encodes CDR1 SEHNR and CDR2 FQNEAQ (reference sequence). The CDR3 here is CASSNRDSTYEQYF. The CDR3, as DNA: TGTGCCAGCAGCAACCGGGACAGTACCTACGAGCAGTACTTC.

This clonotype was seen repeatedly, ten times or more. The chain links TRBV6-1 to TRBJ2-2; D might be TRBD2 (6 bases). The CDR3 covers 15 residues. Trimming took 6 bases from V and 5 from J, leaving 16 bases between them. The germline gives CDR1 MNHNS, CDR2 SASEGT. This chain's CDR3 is CASSTWGVGTGELFF. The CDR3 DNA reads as TGTGCCAGCAGCACCTGGGGGGTAGGGACCGGGGAGCTGTTTTTT.

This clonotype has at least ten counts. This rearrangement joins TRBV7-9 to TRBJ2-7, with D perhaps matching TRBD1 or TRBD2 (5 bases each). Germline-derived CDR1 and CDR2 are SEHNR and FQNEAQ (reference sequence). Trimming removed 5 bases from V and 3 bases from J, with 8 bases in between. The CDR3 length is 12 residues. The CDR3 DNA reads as TGTGCCAGCAGCGGGGACGGCTACGAGCAGTACTTC. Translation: CASSGDGYEQYF.

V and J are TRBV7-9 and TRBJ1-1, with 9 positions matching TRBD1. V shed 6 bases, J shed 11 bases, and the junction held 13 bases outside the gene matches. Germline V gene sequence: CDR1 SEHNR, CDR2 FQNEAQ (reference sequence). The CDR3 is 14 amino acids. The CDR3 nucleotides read TGTGCCAGCAGTCAGACAGGGGGATTCCACCGGGCTTTCTTT. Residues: CASSQTGGFHRAFF. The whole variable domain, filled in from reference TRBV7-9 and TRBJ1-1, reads DTGVSQNPRHKITKRGQNVTFRCDPISEHNRLYWYRQTLGQGPEFLTYFQNEAQLEKSRLLSDRFSAERPKGSFSTLEIQRTEQGDSAMYLCASSQTGGFHRAFFGQGTRLTVV.

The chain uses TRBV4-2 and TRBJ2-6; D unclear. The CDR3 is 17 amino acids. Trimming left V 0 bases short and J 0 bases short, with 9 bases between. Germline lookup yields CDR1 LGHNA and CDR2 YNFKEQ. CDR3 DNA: TGTGCCAGCAGCCAAGATGGCAGCAGCTCTGGGGCCAACGTCCTGACTTTC. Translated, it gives CASSQDGSSSGANVLTF.

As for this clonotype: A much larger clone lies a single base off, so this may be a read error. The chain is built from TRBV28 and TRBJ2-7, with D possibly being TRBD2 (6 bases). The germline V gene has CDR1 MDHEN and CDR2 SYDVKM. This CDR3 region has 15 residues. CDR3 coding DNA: TGTGCCGGCAGTTTACCCGGGGGAGGATCCTACGAGCAGTACTTC. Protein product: CAGSLPGGGSYEQYF.

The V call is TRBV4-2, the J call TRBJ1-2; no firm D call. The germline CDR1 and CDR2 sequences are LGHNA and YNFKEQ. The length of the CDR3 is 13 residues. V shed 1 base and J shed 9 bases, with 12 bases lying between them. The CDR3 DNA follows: TGTGCCAGCAGCCAAGCCCGGAGTTTCAGCTACACCTTC. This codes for CASSQARSFSYTF.

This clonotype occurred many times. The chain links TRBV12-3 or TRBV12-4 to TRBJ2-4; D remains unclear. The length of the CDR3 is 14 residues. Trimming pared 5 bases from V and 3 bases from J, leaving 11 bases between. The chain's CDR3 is CASSNREVKNIQYF. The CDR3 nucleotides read TGTGCCAGCAGTAACCGTGAAGTCAAAAACATTCAGTACTTC.